Listed below are T cell receptor beta chains from one sample, sequenced in a study of post-analysis software for immune sequencing data. One entry per CDR3 protein, called by TCRdb with MiXCR from the PCR reads. The data contain 500,000 to 600,000 distinct CDR3 sequences, roughly 40% of them singletons. Sequencing input: blood. The receptors were gathered from a girl between 10 and 17 years old with multiple sclerosis. CDR3s leave out the opening cysteine and the closing phenylalanine or tryptophan. Each record gives: J gene, D gene, V gene, CDR3 protein. D genes are given only for firm matches.

TRBJ2-4,TRBD1,TRBV7-9,ASSLTGGAAKNIQY
TRBJ1-2,-,TRBV14,ASSVGGSYT
TRBJ2-1,-,TRBV20-1,SAPPVGADVDEQV
TRBJ2-1,-,TRBV12-3/TRBV12-4,ASSPHGIYYNEQF
TRBJ1-5,-,TRBV6-6,ASVNWAAGGLDQPQH
TRBJ1-1,-,TRBV7-7,ASSLTERTEAF
TRBJ2-1,TRBD2,TRBV5-1,ASSSDLLAAGGNEQF
TRBJ2-6,TRBD2,TRBV20-1,SARASGSIAGANVRT
TRBJ2-3,TRBD2,TRBV20-1,SAIRGLAGGSSTDTQY
TRBJ2-1,-,TRBV6-5,ASSYNGEVEQF
TRBJ2-4,TRBD1,TRBV9,ASSPQTGLNIQY
TRBJ2-3,-,TRBV7-2,ASRVFPKGGASTDTQY
TRBJ2-7,-,TRBV12-3/TRBV12-4,ASSPLGYEQY
TRBJ2-7,TRBD2,TRBV12-3/TRBV12-4,ASSLAGVGYEQY
TRBJ1-1,-,TRBV7-2,ASSFPQGFEAF
TRBJ1-2,-,TRBV10-3,AISDERDYGYT
TRBJ2-1,TRBD2,TRBV6-5,ASSYSLAGVNEQF
TRBJ2-3,TRBD1,TRBV19,ASTQDRGKDTQY
TRBJ2-5,-,TRBV6-5,ASSLLHDNWETQY
TRBJ2-1,TRBD2,TRBV4-1,ASSQVAGEEF
TRBJ2-1,-,TRBV11-1,ASIPTGDNEQF
TRBJ2-3,-,TRBV5-1,ASSPGAEADTQY
TRBJ1-2,TRBD1,TRBV12-3/TRBV12-4,ASSKGQIVGYT
TRBJ2-7,-,TRBV12-3/TRBV12-4,ASSTSTRGEQY
TRBJ2-3,TRBD2,TRBV28,ASSFWTSGEEDTQY
TRBJ2-5,TRBD2,TRBV5-1,ASSSGPSGQETQY
TRBJ2-1,-,TRBV29-1,SVVRREDNEQF
TRBJ2-5,-,TRBV6-5,ASSYSNWRSTIQETQY
TRBJ1-1,-,TRBV6-5,ASSYSTGEAF
TRBJ1-2,TRBD1,TRBV6-5,ASSPTGQGDYGYT
TRBJ2-5,-,TRBV5-1,ASSPPEGVETQC
TRBJ2-3,TRBD1,TRBV12-3/TRBV12-4,ASSRTGSGTDTQY
TRBJ2-3,-,TRBV29-1,SVDTSGQFADTQY
TRBJ2-4,-,TRBV12-3/TRBV12-4,ASSSRFIADRRGKNIQY
TRBJ2-7,-,TRBV10-3,AISESAFRDEQY
TRBJ2-3,TRBD2,TRBV6-1,ASRRSNLVAGRTDTQY
TRBJ2-5,-,TRBV10-3,AIRANDQETQY
TRBJ1-1,-,TRBV6-5,ASSPNRYGAF
TRBJ2-1,TRBD2,TRBV27,ASGDIGTSGTNEQF
TRBJ2-3,TRBD2,TRBV7-9,ASSLRPNLAGDPTDTQY
TRBJ1-5,-,TRBV10-3,AIRSESNQPQH
TRBJ1-2,TRBD1,TRBV7-2,ASSQGGVGYT
TRBJ1-4,-,TRBV3-1,ASSLSGKLF
TRBJ2-3,TRBD2,TRBV4-1,ASSQDAGGGTDTQY
TRBJ1-2,-,TRBV29-1,SVEETGSLGYT
TRBJ2-1,TRBD1,TRBV7-8,ASSLKAGGFYEQF
TRBJ2-7,TRBD2,TRBV30,AWSLAEGYEQY
TRBJ2-3,TRBD2,TRBV7-6,ASSLPGAGGSTDTQY
TRBJ2-1,-,TRBV11-2,ASSFSRGANEQF
TRBJ2-1,TRBD2,TRBV11-1,ASSFTTSGQSSYNEQF
TRBJ2-3,-,TRBV2,ASPPGEVDTQY
TRBJ1-2,-,TRBV20-1,SASLQTFRGGDT
TRBJ2-5,-,TRBV10-2,ATWGTQETQY